The 10 T cell receptor beta chains given below trace back to one sample, sequenced in a study of blood T cell repertoires in COVID-19. Clones were sequenced by immunoSEQ multiplex PCR, and TCRdb holds only the in-frame ones, with some missing. The sample holds about 250,000 clones; just under 85% are singletons and the top ten take 8.9%. The sample was peripheral blood. The receptors stem from a man older than 75 with acute or convalescent COVID-19.

The chain combines TRBV6-5 with TRBJ2-2; the D gene is possibly TRBD1 (5 bases). V shed 6 bases and J shed 4 bases, with 12 bases lying between them. Germline assignment: CDR1 MNHEY and CDR2 SVGAGI. The CDR3 is 14 amino acids. This CDR3 reads CASRWGTFTGELFF. The CDR3 DNA reads TGTGCCAGCAGGTGGGGCACATTCACCGGGGAGCTGTTTTTT.

V gene TRBV6-5 combines with J gene TRBJ2-7; TRBD1 is a possible D gene (6 bases). V lost 6 bases and J lost 4, with 10 bases in between. CDR1 is MNHEY and CDR2 is SVGAGI in the germline V gene. The CDR3 consists of 12 residues. CDR3 DNA: TGTGCCAGCAGCCTACAGGGTTACGAGCAGTACTTC. Translation: CASSLQGYEQYF.

This clone was detected only once. V and J are TRBV7-9 and TRBJ2-3, with 7 bases aligning to TRBD2. This CDR3 spans 18 amino acids. Germline CDR1 reads SEHNR; CDR2 reads FQNEAQ (reference sequence). V trimming: 0 bases; J trimming: 4 bases; junction bases outside the gene matches: 13. The DNA for the CDR3 is TGTGCCAGCAGCTTAGCGCCATTAGGGACTACCAATTCAGATACGCAGTATTTT. Amino acid sequence: CASSLAPLGTTNSDTQYF. The whole variable domain, filled in from reference TRBV7-9 and TRBJ2-3, reads DTGVSQNPRHKITKRGQNVTFRCDPISEHNRLYWYRQTLGQGPEFLTYFQNEAQLEKSRLLSDRFSAERPKGSFSTLEIQRTEQGDSAMYLCASSLAPLGTTNSDTQYFGPGTRLTVL.

The genes are TRBV20-1 and TRBJ1-5; 8 bases are a match to TRBD1. Germline V lookup: CDR1 DFQATT, CDR2 SNEGSKA (reference sequence). The ends lost 4 bases at V and 0 bases at J; junction bases unmatched: 5. The CDR3 contains 15 residues. CDR3 nucleotides: TGCAGTGCTATTGACAGGGGATATAGCAATCAGCCCCAGCATTTT. The encoded protein is CSAIDRGYSNQPQHF.

This chain connects TRBV18 to TRBJ2-7, with D possibly TRBD1 on 6 matching bases. Germline V gene lookup returns CDR1 KGHSH and CDR2 LQKENI. The CDR3 loop spans 16 amino acids. The V and J ends lost 3 bases and 7 bases respectively, with 22 bases between them. The CDR3 is CASSPSSIVGAREQYF. DNA for the CDR3: TGTGCCAGCTCACCCTCCTCGATCGTGGGGGCGCGGGAGCAGTACTTC.

This clone was seen a few times. The chain carries TRBV27 and TRBJ2-7; 8 nucleotides align to TRBD1. The germline gives CDR1 MNHEY, CDR2 SMNVEV (reference sequence). With 8 bases clipped from V and 0 bases from J, the junction kept 12 bases outside the gene matches. The CDR3 spans 16 residues. This CDR3 reads CASFKLTGGSSYEQYF. The DNA for the CDR3 is TGTGCCAGCTTTAAACTTACAGGGGGTAGCTCCTACGAGCAGTACTTC.

The V call is TRBV24-1, the J call TRBJ2-6; a possible D gene is TRBD2 (5 bases). The V and J ends lost 4 bases and 1 base respectively, with 13 bases between them. Per the germline V gene, CDR1 is KGHDR and CDR2 is SFDVKD. There are 17 residues in the CDR3. CDR3 region: CATSEVGGPSGANVLTF. CDR3 nucleotide sequence: TGTGCCACCAGTGAAGTCGGAGGCCCGTCTGGGGCCAACGTCCTGACTTTC.

The rearrangement links TRBV7-2 to TRBJ2-7; possibly TRBD2 for D (5 bases). Trimming removed 1 base from V and 1 base from J, with 11 bases in between. The germline CDR1 and CDR2 sequences are SGHTA and FQGNSA. This CDR3 contains 15 residues. Here the CDR3 DNA reads TGTGCCAGCAGCTTAGAAGGTCTAGCATCCTACGAGCAGTACTTC. Translating gives CASSLEGLASYEQYF. The full variable domain, completed using reference TRBV7-2 and TRBJ2-7, is GAGVSQSPSNKVTEKGKDVELRCDPISGHTALYWYRQSLGQGLEFLIYFQGNSAPDKSGLPSDRFSAERTGGSVSTLTIQRTQQEDSAVYLCASSLEGLASYEQYFGPGTRLTVT.

This clone was observed once. The chain combines TRBV27 with TRBJ2-7; 11 positions match TRBD2. The germline gives CDR1 MNHEY, CDR2 SMNVEV (reference sequence). J gave up 6 bases and V 1 base, and 8 bases lay outside the gene matches. The CDR3 runs 16 residues. CDR3 bases: TGTGCCAGCAGTTTATTCGTCCCCGGGACTAGCGGCGAGCAGTACTTC. Translation: CASSLFVPGTSGEQYF.

This clone is a singleton in its sample. The rearrangement uses TRBV6-5 and TRBJ2-1; D is possibly TRBD2 (5 bases). CDR3 length: 15 amino acids. V lost 3 bases to trimming and J lost 0 bases, with 9 bases between them. Per the germline V gene, CDR1 is MNHEY and CDR2 is SVGAGI. CDR3 residues: CASSYWESSYNEQFF. The CDR3 region has the DNA TGTGCCAGCAGTTATTGGGAGAGCTCCTACAATGAGCAGTTCTTC.